This TCR beta chain was retrieved from a study of CD8 T cells in ankylosing spondylitis. Whole-study findings and limits: Seven to nine highly homologous variants formed a TCR beta motif that appeared characteristic of ankylosing spondylitis blood.

TCRdb redid the calling of the 5' RACE reads with MiXCR, one entry per CDR3 protein. Among tens of thousands of distinct CDR3 sequences, about 5.7% were seen once, and the ten largest hold around 2.2%. There are many counts of this clonotype. As yet, its antigen is unknown. Material: blood, either unsorted or a sorted T cell fraction (not recorded which). The origin of this receptor is a male donor with ankylosing spondylitis or in good health (not recorded which).

CDR3 sequence reads: CATSDSGGAETQYF. In DNA, the CDR3 is TGTGCCACCAGTGACTCAGGGGGCGCTGAGACCCAGTACTTC. The chain carries TRBV24-1 and TRBJ2-5, with 8 bases identical to TRBD1. This CDR3 is built from 14 residues. Germline assignment: CDR1 KGHDR and CDR2 SFDVKD. The junction had 5 bases not matched to a gene; V was cut back by 4 bases and J by 5 bases.